This entry features one T cell receptor (beta chain) sequence. Its specific antigen is unknown. No clone much larger than this one lies a single base away; base qualities are absent. This entry is derived from a study of blood T cells in healthy people across ages (dated by TCRdb to about 2015). Notes on the research overall: In model experiments, template switching captured roughly one uniquely barcoded TCR beta cDNA molecule for every two T cells. The study measured age-related changes in TCR beta repertoire diversity using deep sequencing normalized with unique cDNA molecular identifiers. Four age groups were formed from the donors: young (average approximately 15 years), middle-aged (approximately 39), aged (under 70) and long-lived (around 80). To avoid experimental bias, donors of different ages were spread randomly across the sequencing lanes. For two donors (one aged 18 to 29 and one aged 80 or older), the study analyzed two additional independent replicas of 1 million unique cDNA reads from the same blood draw. Broader findings and caveats from the paper: Observed TCR beta diversity per million T cells fell roughly linearly with age, and a significant reduction was already apparent by age around 39. Donor CMV infection status was unknown, potentially confounding age-related changes in expanded clonotypes. Estimates of total diversity from one million sequenced T cells were regarded as lower bounds and underestimates. Because profiling used bulk unsorted PBMCs, naive and antigen-experienced compartments could not be compared conclusively. The percentage of naive T cells measured by flow cytometry correlated strongly with observed TCR beta diversity. Compared with the aged group, the long-lived group had more naive CD4+ T cells, fewer expanded clones and increased TCR diversity, a pattern suggesting age selection.

The CDR3 numbers 16 residues from cysteine through phenylalanine. Only the CDR3 part of the read is kept: 48 bases, read in frame from the first base. V is cut by 5 bases and J by 0 bases, and the space between the germline ends is 14 bases. Per the germline V gene, MGHRA is the CDR1 and YSYEKL is the CDR2. The roughly 39 donors, aged about 6 to 95 years, were systemically healthy Caucasian individuals from Russia. Each donor gave around 9 milliliters of peripheral blood, collected into EDTA-treated Vacutainer tubes. Ficoll-Paque density-gradient centrifugation was used to isolate PBMCs, with at least 6.5 million obtained per sample. Total RNA, at least 6 micrograms per sample, was extracted from PBMCs with Trizol reagent. For every donor, an aliquot of PBMCs went through flow cytometry to measure the percentages of naive CD45RAhigh/CD27high T cells. The receptor library was made with 5' RACE. Sequenced using an Illumina HiSeq 2500. The second PCR ran for about 6 to 12 cycles and used a J-beta primer mix along with a sample-barcoded 5' primer. A unique molecular identifier was introduced onto each TCR beta cDNA molecule by a template-switch 5' adaptor carrying 12 random nucleotides. Each sample yielded at least 2.5 million CDR3-containing paired-end reads. First-strand cDNA was synthesized from all RNA with the Mint cDNA synthesis kit, primed by a TRBC-specific oligonucleotide. Following uracil-DNA glycosylase treatment, a first 18-cycle PCR with universal primers M1SS and BC2_uni_R was performed on all cDNA. Processing in the source paper ran as follows. For normalization, 1 million high-quality reads, each with a distinct molecular identifier, were randomly selected from each sample. Reads sharing molecular identifiers were discarded rather than binned into consensus sequences. MiTCR, set to a Q25 quality threshold and the strictest error-elimination algorithm, was used for CDR3 identification, clonotype clustering and error correction. A nonparametric unseen species model using Euler transformation provided a lower-bound estimate of total TCR beta diversity. The public reads were quality trimmed at Q25 with fastp and then assembled into clones with MiXCR by TCRdb, keeping productive beta chains. Duplicate CDR3 protein sequences are folded into a single record with the most common DNA and genes. It is TCRdb's table, rather than the study itself, that gives the V and J calls and clone size. This sample comprises 650,000 to 1,000,000 distinct CDR3 sequences, roughly 34% of them detected only once. 10% to 15% of the sample lies in the top ten.

This clonotype originated in a man younger than 35 in good health. The sequence is built from TRBV4-1 and TRBJ1-5; the D gene assignment is ambiguous. Sequenced material: blood. The DNA sequence reads TGCGCCAGCAGCGCAAGGGAAGACTATAGCAATCAGCCCCAGCATTTT. Its coded protein is CASSAREDYSNQPQHF.